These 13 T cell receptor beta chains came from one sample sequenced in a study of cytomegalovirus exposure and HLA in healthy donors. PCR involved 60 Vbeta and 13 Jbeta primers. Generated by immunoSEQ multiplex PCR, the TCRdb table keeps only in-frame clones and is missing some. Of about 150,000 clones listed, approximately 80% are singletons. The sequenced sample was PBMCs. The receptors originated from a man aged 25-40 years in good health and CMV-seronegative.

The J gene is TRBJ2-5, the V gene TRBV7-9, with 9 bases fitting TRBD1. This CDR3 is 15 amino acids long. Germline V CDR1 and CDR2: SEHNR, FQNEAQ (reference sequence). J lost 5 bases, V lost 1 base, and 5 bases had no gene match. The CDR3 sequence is CASSLGGQGRETQYF. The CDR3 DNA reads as TGTGCCAGCAGCTTAGGTGGACAGGGGAGGGAGACCCAGTACTTC.

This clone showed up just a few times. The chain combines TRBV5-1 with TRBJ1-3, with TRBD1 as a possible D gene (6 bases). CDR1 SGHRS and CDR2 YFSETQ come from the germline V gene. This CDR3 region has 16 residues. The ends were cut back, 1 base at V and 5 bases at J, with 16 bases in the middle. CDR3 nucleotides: TGCGCCAGCAGCTTGCCCGAACAGGGACCTAGAAACACCATATATTTT. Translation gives CASSLPEQGPRNTIYF.

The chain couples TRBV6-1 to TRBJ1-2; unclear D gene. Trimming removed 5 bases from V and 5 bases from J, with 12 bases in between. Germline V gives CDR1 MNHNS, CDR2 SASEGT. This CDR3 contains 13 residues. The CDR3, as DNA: TGTGCCAGCAGTCTCCCCGGACTTTATGGCTACACCTTC. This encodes CASSLPGLYGYTF.

The CDR3 coding sequence is TGCGCCAGCAGCTTAACCGGGACTTCCACCTACGAGCAGTACTTC. Translating gives CASSLTGTSTYEQYF. V and J are TRBV5-1 and TRBJ2-7; possible D gene TRBD2, 6 bases. The V gene's germline CDR1 is SGHRS and CDR2 YFSETQ. CDR3 size: 15 residues. Trimming cost V 2 bases and J 2 bases, with 14 bases left between them.

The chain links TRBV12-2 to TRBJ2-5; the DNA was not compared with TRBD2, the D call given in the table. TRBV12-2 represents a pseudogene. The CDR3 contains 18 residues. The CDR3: CASRLALEAGAFGETQYF. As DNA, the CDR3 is TGTGCAAGTCGCTTAGCGCTAGAGGCGGGGGCCTTCGGAGAGACCCAGTACTTC.

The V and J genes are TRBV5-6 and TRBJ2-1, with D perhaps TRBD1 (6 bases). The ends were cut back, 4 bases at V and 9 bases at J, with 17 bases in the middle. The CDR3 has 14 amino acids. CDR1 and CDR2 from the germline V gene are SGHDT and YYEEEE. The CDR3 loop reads CASSPPRGWVEQFF. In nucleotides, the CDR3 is TGTGCCAGCAGCCCTCCCAGGGGTTGGGTTGAGCAGTTCTTC.

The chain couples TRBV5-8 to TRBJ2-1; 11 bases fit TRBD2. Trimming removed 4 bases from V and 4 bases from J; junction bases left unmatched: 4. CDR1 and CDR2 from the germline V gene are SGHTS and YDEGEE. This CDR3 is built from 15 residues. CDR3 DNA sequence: TGTGCCAGCAGCCCCCCTAGCGGGAGGTACAATGAGCAGTTCTTC. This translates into CASSPPSGRYNEQFF.

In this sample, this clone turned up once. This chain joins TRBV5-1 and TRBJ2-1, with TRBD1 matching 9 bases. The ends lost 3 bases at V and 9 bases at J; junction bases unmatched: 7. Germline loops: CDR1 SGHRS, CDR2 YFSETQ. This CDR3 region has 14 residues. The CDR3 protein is CASSWGQGTGEQFF. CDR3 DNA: TGCGCCAGCAGCTGGGGACAGGGAACCGGTGAGCAGTTCTTC.

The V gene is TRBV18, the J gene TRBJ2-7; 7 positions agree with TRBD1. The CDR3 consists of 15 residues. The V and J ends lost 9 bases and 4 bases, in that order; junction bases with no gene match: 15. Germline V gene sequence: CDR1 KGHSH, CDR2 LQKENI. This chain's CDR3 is CASSYQGQRSYEQYF. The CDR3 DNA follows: TGTGCCAGTTCCTATCAGGGACAGAGAAGTTACGAGCAGTACTTC.

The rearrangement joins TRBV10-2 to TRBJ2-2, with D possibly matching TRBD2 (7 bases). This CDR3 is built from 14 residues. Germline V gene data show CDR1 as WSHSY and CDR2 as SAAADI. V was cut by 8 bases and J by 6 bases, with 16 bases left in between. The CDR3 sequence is CASGGAVKSGELFF. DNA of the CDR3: TGCGCCAGCGGGGGGGCAGTTAAGTCCGGGGAGCTGTTTTTT.

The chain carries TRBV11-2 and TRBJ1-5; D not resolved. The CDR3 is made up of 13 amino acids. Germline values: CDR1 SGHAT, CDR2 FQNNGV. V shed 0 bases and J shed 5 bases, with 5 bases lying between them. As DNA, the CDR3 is TGTGCCAGCAGCTTAGATCTATATCAGCCCCAGCATTTT. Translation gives CASSLDLYQPQHF.

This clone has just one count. CDR3 residues: CASQKPASGSYEQYF. CDR3 coding DNA: TGTGCCAGCCAGAAACCGGCTAGCGGCTCCTACGAGCAGTACTTC. V gene TRBV6-5 combines with J gene TRBJ2-7; TRBD2 aligns across 7 bases. This CDR3 contains 15 residues. Germline CDR1 MNHEY, CDR2 SVGAGI. The J segment lost 0 bases and the V segment lost 8 bases, leaving 10 bases of the junction unmatched.

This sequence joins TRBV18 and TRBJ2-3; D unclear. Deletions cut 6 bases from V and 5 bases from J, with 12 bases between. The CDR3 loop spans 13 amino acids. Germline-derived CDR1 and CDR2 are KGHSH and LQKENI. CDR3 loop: CASSPGPGDTQYF. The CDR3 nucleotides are TGTGCCAGCTCTCCCGGCCCGGGAGATACGCAGTATTTT.